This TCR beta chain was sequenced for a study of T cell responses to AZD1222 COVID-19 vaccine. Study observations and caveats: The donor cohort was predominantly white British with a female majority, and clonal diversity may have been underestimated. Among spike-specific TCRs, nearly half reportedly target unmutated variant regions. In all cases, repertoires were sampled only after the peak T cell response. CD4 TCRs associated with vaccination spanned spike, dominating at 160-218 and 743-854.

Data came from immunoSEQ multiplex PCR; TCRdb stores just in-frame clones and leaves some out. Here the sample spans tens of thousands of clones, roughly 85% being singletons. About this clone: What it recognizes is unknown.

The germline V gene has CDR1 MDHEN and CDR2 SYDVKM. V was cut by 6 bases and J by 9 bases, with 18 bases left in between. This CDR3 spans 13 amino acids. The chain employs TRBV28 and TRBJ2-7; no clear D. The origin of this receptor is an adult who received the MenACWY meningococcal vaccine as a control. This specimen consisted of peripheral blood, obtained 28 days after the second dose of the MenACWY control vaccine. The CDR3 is CASSLDLQHAQYF. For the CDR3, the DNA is TGTGCCAGCAGCCTCGACTTGCAGCACGCGCAGTACTTC.